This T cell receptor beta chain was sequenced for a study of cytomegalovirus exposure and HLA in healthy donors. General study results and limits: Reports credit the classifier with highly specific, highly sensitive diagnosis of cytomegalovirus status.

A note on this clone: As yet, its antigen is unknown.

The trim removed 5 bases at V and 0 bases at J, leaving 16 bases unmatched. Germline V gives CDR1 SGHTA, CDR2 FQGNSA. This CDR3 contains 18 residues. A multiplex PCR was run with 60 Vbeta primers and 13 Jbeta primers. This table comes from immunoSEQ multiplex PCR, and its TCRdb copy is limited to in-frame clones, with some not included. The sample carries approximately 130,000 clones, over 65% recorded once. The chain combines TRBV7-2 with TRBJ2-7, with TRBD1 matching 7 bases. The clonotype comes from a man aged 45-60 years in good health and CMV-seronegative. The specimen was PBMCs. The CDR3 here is CASSLLRQGRSTSYEQYF. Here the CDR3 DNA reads TGTGCCAGCAGCCTCTTGAGACAGGGAAGATCAACCTCCTACGAGCAGTACTTC.